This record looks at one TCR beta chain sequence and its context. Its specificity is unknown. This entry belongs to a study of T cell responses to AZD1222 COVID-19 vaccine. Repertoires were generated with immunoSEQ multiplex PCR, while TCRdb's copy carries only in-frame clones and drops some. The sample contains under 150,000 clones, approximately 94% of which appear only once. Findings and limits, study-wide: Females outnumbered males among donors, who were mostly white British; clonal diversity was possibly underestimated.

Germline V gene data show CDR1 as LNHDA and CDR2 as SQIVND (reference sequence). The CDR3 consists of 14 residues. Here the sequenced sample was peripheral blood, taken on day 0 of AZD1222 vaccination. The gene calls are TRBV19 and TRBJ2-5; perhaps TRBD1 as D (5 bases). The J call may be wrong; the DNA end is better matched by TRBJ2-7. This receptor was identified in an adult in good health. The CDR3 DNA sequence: TGTGCCAGTAGTCGACAGCTAGAGGTCTACGAGCAGTACTTC. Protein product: CASSRQLEVYEQYF.